Listed below are T cell receptor beta chains from one sample, sequenced in a study of cytomegalovirus exposure and HLA in healthy donors. The data were produced by immunoSEQ multiplex PCR, yet TCRdb's version contains in-frame clones alone and is incomplete. The table includes under 200,000 clones, about 81% detected once. Sequencing input: PBMCs. All receptors derive from a girl under 10 years old in good health and CMV-seropositive. Both conserved end residues are part of each CDR3. A D gene is named only where the DNA matches it firmly. Size is stated for part of the rows, as once, few or many counts, or as a class when the clone is expanded.

clone_size: -
v_call: TRBV5-1
d_call: -
j_call: TRBJ2-4
cdr3_nt: TGCGCCAGCAGCTTCGTGACCCTCCGAGGTAAAAACATTCAGTACTTC
cdr3_aa: CASSFVTLRGKNIQYF

clone_size: -
v_call: TRBV6-5
d_call: -
j_call: TRBJ2-4
cdr3_nt: TGTGCCAGCAGAGCAACGGCCAAAAACATTCAGTACTTC
cdr3_aa: CASRATAKNIQYF

clone_size: -
v_call: TRBV7-3
d_call: TRBD2
j_call: TRBJ2-7
cdr3_nt: TGTGCCAGCAGCTATGGGACTAGCGAGGACGAGCAGTACTTC
cdr3_aa: CASSYGTSEDEQYF

clone_size: -
v_call: TRBV5-1
d_call: TRBD1
j_call: TRBJ2-7
cdr3_nt: TGCGCCAGCAGCTTGTCCGGGACAGGGTATATCGAGCAGTACTTC
cdr3_aa: CASSLSGTGYIEQYF

clone_size: -
v_call: TRBV18
d_call: -
j_call: TRBJ2-5
cdr3_nt: TGTGCCAGCTCGCGCTCCCAAGAGACCCAGTACTTC
cdr3_aa: CASSRSQETQYF

clone_size: once
v_call: TRBV18
d_call: TRBD2
j_call: TRBJ2-1
cdr3_nt: TGTGCCAGCTCCCCTACCGGGACTAGTTCCTACAATGAGCAGTTCTTC
cdr3_aa: CASSPTGTSSYNEQFF

clone_size: few
v_call: TRBV27
d_call: TRBD2
j_call: TRBJ2-3
cdr3_nt: TGTGCCAGCAGCGGACTAGCGGGCACAGATACGCAGTATTTT
cdr3_aa: CASSGLAGTDTQYF

clone_size: -
v_call: TRBV27
d_call: TRBD2
j_call: TRBJ2-2
cdr3_nt: TGTGCCAGCCGTACTAGCGGGCGGTACACCGGGGAGCTGTTTTTT
cdr3_aa: CASRTSGRYTGELFF

clone_size: once
v_call: TRBV6-7
d_call: -
j_call: TRBJ2-7
cdr3_nt: TGTGCCAGCAGGTGCGGCAGCTACGAGCAGTACTTC
cdr3_aa: CASRCGSYEQYF

clone_size: -
v_call: TRBV10-3
d_call: TRBD2
j_call: TRBJ2-1
cdr3_nt: TGTGCCATCAGTGAAGAACGGGAGGGGGGCAATGAGCAGTTCTTC
cdr3_aa: CAISEEREGGNEQFF

clone_size: -
v_call: TRBV7-3
d_call: -
j_call: TRBJ1-2
cdr3_nt: TGTGCCAGCAGCCCCGCGGGGAGCGTCGGGGGCTACACCTTC
cdr3_aa: CASSPAGSVGGYTF

clone_size: -
v_call: TRBV19
d_call: -
j_call: TRBJ1-1
cdr3_nt: TGTGCCAGTAGGGAAGGGGCCACTGAAGCTTTCTTT
cdr3_aa: CASREGATEAFF

clone_size: once
v_call: TRBV30
d_call: -
j_call: TRBJ1-4
cdr3_nt: TGTGCCTGGAGTGTTTGGGGGGGTAATGAAAAACTGTTTTTT
cdr3_aa: CAWSVWGGNEKLFF

clone_size: -
v_call: TRBV28
d_call: TRBD1
j_call: TRBJ2-5
cdr3_nt: TGTGCCAGCAGTTCGCCAGGGGGCTTGGAGACCCAGTACTTC
cdr3_aa: CASSSPGGLETQYF

clone_size: -
v_call: TRBV30
d_call: -
j_call: TRBJ2-1
cdr3_nt: TGTGCCTGGAGTGTAAGGGGCCGCAACAATGAGCAGTTCTTC
cdr3_aa: CAWSVRGRNNEQFF

clone_size: few
v_call: TRBV30
d_call: -
j_call: TRBJ2-6
cdr3_nt: TGTGCCTGGCTGGGAGGACCGATCTCTGGGGCCAACGTCCTGACTTTC
cdr3_aa: CAWLGGPISGANVLTF

clone_size: -
v_call: TRBV9
d_call: -
j_call: TRBJ2-1
cdr3_nt: TGTGCCAGCAGCGTAGGAGTTAGCTCCTACAATGAGCAGTTCTTC
cdr3_aa: CASSVGVSSYNEQFF

clone_size: -
v_call: TRBV10-1
d_call: -
j_call: TRBJ2-1
cdr3_nt: TGCGCCAGCAGTGAGTCGTGGGCCCCCAATGAGCAGTTCTTC
cdr3_aa: CASSESWAPNEQFF

clone_size: -
v_call: TRBV2
d_call: TRBD2
j_call: TRBJ2-3
cdr3_nt: TGTGCCAGCAGTTGGGCTAGCGGGAGTAGCTTCACAGATACGCAGTATTTT
cdr3_aa: CASSWASGSSFTDTQYF

clone_size: -
v_call: TRBV9
d_call: -
j_call: TRBJ1-4
cdr3_nt: TGTGCCAGCAGCGCGACAGGAGTTAATGAAAAACTGTTTTTT
cdr3_aa: CASSATGVNEKLFF

clone_size: -
v_call: TRBV7-9
d_call: TRBD2
j_call: TRBJ2-3
cdr3_nt: TGTGCCAGCAGTCTAGCGGTTTCTAGCACAGATACGCAGTATTTT
cdr3_aa: CASSLAVSSTDTQYF

clone_size: -
v_call: TRBV27
d_call: -
j_call: TRBJ1-4
cdr3_nt: TGTGCCAGCAGACCGACACCAACTAATGAAAAACTGTTTTTT
cdr3_aa: CASRPTPTNEKLFF

clone_size: once
v_call: TRBV18
d_call: TRBD1
j_call: TRBJ1-3
cdr3_nt: TGTGCCAGCTCGCTTAATCGGGACAGAACTGGAAACACCATATATTTT
cdr3_aa: CASSLNRDRTGNTIYF

clone_size: once
v_call: TRBV2
d_call: -
j_call: TRBJ2-5
cdr3_nt: TGTGCCAGCAGTGAAGGTCGGGGGGCAGGGGAGACCCAGTACTTC
cdr3_aa: CASSEGRGAGETQYF

clone_size: -
v_call: TRBV7-9
d_call: TRBD1
j_call: TRBJ2-2
cdr3_nt: TGTGCCAGCAGCTTATTTGGACAGGGGAACACCGGGGAGCTGTTTTTT
cdr3_aa: CASSLFGQGNTGELFF

clone_size: -
v_call: TRBV11-2
d_call: TRBD2
j_call: TRBJ2-1
cdr3_nt: TGTGCCAGCAGCCCCAGCGGGAGGGCCGCAATGGAATTGGGTGAGCAGTTCTTC
cdr3_aa: CASSPSGRAAMELGEQFF

clone_size: -
v_call: TRBV19
d_call: TRBD1
j_call: TRBJ2-1
cdr3_nt: TGTGCCAGTAGTGACCCGGGACAGGGGGCGCGCCATGAGCAGTTCTTC
cdr3_aa: CASSDPGQGARHEQFF

clone_size: -
v_call: TRBV27
d_call: -
j_call: TRBJ1-1
cdr3_nt: TGTGCCAGCCATACAGGATTGAACACTGAAGCTTTCTTT
cdr3_aa: CASHTGLNTEAFF

clone_size: once
v_call: TRBV10-1
d_call: -
j_call: TRBJ2-3
cdr3_nt: TGCGCCAGCAGTTCAGGGTCATTGGCAGATACGCAGTATTTT
cdr3_aa: CASSSGSLADTQYF

clone_size: few
v_call: TRBV5-1
d_call: -
j_call: TRBJ2-3
cdr3_nt: TGCGCCAGCAGCTTCGGCACAGATACGCAGTATTTT
cdr3_aa: CASSFGTDTQYF

clone_size: -
v_call: TRBV19
d_call: -
j_call: TRBJ2-3
cdr3_nt: TGTGCCAGTAGTATAGATCCCCCGCGGGTAACCACAGATACGCAGTATTTT
cdr3_aa: CASSIDPPRVTTDTQYF

clone_size: -
v_call: TRBV15
d_call: -
j_call: TRBJ1-2
cdr3_nt: TGTGCCACCAGCCCCCTTCAGAAATACTATGGCTACACCTTC
cdr3_aa: CATSPLQKYYGYTF

clone_size: -
v_call: TRBV21-1
d_call: -
j_call: TRBJ2-2
cdr3_nt: TGTGCCAGCAGCAACCGACTAGCCTCCTTCGTGGGCACCGGGGAGCTGTTTTTT
cdr3_aa: CASSNRLASFVGTGELFF

clone_size: few
v_call: TRBV5-1
d_call: TRBD2
j_call: TRBJ2-2
cdr3_nt: TGCGCCAGCACCCCGGATCCCCTATCTAGCGGGATGGCGACCGGGGAGCTGTTTTTT
cdr3_aa: CASTPDPLSSGMATGELFF

clone_size: -
v_call: TRBV7-9
d_call: TRBD1
j_call: TRBJ2-7
cdr3_nt: TGTTCCGGCGCGCCAGGGACAGTACTCGAGCAGTACTTC
cdr3_aa: CSGAPGTVLEQYF

clone_size: -
v_call: TRBV4-1
d_call: -
j_call: TRBJ2-1
cdr3_nt: TGCGCCAGCAGCCTAGGCGGTAGCTCCTACAATGAGCAGTTCTTC
cdr3_aa: CASSLGGSSYNEQFF

clone_size: -
v_call: TRBV6-4
d_call: TRBD1
j_call: TRBJ2-3
cdr3_nt: TGTGCCAGCAGTGGGGGACAGGACACAGATACGCAGTATTTT
cdr3_aa: CASSGGQDTDTQYF

clone_size: -
v_call: TRBV5-1
d_call: -
j_call: TRBJ2-7
cdr3_nt: TGCGCCAGCAGCTTGGCAAACTCCGAGCAGTACTTC
cdr3_aa: CASSLANSEQYF

clone_size: -
v_call: TRBV18
d_call: -
j_call: TRBJ1-1
cdr3_nt: TGTGCCAGCTCACCATTTCCACAGGGGAACACTGAAGCTTTCTTT
cdr3_aa: CASSPFPQGNTEAFF

clone_size: -
v_call: TRBV6-1
d_call: -
j_call: TRBJ1-5
cdr3_nt: TGTGCCAGCAGTCAAGACAGCTCCTATCAGCCCCAGCATTTT
cdr3_aa: CASSQDSSYQPQHF

clone_size: -
v_call: TRBV5-1
d_call: TRBD2
j_call: TRBJ2-1
cdr3_nt: TGCGCCAGCAGCTTGGACCCTTCGACTAGCGGGAGGGTTACTTCCTACAATGAGCAGTTCTTC
cdr3_aa: CASSLDPSTSGRVTSYNEQFF

clone_size: -
v_call: TRBV28
d_call: TRBD2
j_call: TRBJ2-1
cdr3_nt: TGTGCCAGCAGTCAGGATCTTTCGGGACTAGCGGGAGGGGGTGAGCAGTTCTTC
cdr3_aa: CASSQDLSGLAGGGEQFF

clone_size: once
v_call: TRBV11-2
d_call: -
j_call: TRBJ2-2
cdr3_nt: TGTGCCAGCAGCACCTCAAGACGGACTCGATCGAACACCGGGGAGCTGTTTTTT
cdr3_aa: CASSTSRRTRSNTGELFF

clone_size: -
v_call: TRBV19
d_call: -
j_call: TRBJ1-1
cdr3_nt: TGTGCCAGTACCGACTCTCGCTACGGGAACACTGAAGCTTTCTTT
cdr3_aa: CASTDSRYGNTEAFF

clone_size: -
v_call: TRBV5-1
d_call: TRBD2
j_call: TRBJ2-1
cdr3_nt: TGCGCCAGCAGCGCGACTAGCGGAAGCCTAAAACACAATGAGCAGTTCTTC
cdr3_aa: CASSATSGSLKHNEQFF

clone_size: -
v_call: TRBV30
d_call: TRBD1
j_call: TRBJ1-4
cdr3_nt: TGTGCCTGGAGTGTCGGAGGGGGCAATGAAAAACTGTTTTTT
cdr3_aa: CAWSVGGGNEKLFF

clone_size: once
v_call: TRBV5-1
d_call: TRBD2
j_call: TRBJ2-7
cdr3_nt: TGCGCCAGCAGCTTGGCCGGGACTAGTATTTGCGAGCAGTACTTC
cdr3_aa: CASSLAGTSICEQYF

clone_size: -
v_call: TRBV5-4
d_call: TRBD1
j_call: TRBJ2-5
cdr3_nt: TGTGCCAGCAGCTATGGACAGGGATACGAGACCCAGTACTTC
cdr3_aa: CASSYGQGYETQYF

clone_size: -
v_call: TRBV7-2
d_call: TRBD2
j_call: TRBJ2-1
cdr3_nt: TGTGCCAGCAGCTTAGGGACTAGCGCCCTCAATGAGCAGTTCTTC
cdr3_aa: CASSLGTSALNEQFF

clone_size: -
v_call: TRBV6-5
d_call: -
j_call: TRBJ1-1
cdr3_nt: TGTGCCAGCAGTTCCGACGCCTCGACAGTTCGCGCTTTCTTT
cdr3_aa: CASSSDASTVRAFF

clone_size: -
v_call: TRBV6-1
d_call: TRBD1
j_call: TRBJ1-2
cdr3_nt: TGTGCCAGCAGTGGTAGCAGGGGGCGCGGTATAAGCTACACCTTC
cdr3_aa: CASSGSRGRGISYTF

clone_size: -
v_call: TRBV6-5
d_call: -
j_call: TRBJ2-7
cdr3_nt: TGTGCCAGCAGTTACGGGGCCTACTACGAGCAGTACTTC
cdr3_aa: CASSYGAYYEQYF